The 23 T cell receptor beta chains below come from one sample, sequenced in a study of shared clonotypes between healthy human individuals. The data were produced by immunoSEQ multiplex PCR, yet TCRdb's version contains in-frame clones alone and is incomplete. The data show roughly 2.1 million clones, approximately 94% seen once. The naive CD8 fraction comprised CD45RO-negative cells positively selected for CCR7 and excluded terminally differentiated effector memory CD45RA+ cells. Sequenced input: naive CD8+ T cells from PBMCs. Every receptor here comes from a man aged 18 to 29 in good health. Some clones in this sample may be carry-over from other donors' samples.

The rearrangement links TRBV11-2 to TRBJ2-7; possible D gene TRBD2, 6 bases. The V end lost 1 base, the J end lost 5 bases, and 12 bases lay between the germline ends. CDR3 length: 14 amino acids. The germline gives CDR1 SGHAT, CDR2 FQNNGV. The CDR3 coding sequence is TGTGCCAGCAGCTTAGCCGGGAGTAGGAACGAGCAGTACTTC. It translates to CASSLAGSRNEQYF. Using reference TRBV11-2 and TRBJ2-7 for the parts outside the CDR3, the full variable domain is EAGVAQSPRYKIIEKRQSVAFWCNPISGHATLYWYQQILGQGPKLLIQFQNNGVVDDSQLPKDRFSAERLKGVDSTLKIQPAKLEDSAVYLCASSLAGSRNEQYFGPGTRLTVT.

V gene TRBV19 combines with J gene TRBJ2-5; D is undetermined. The germline CDR1 and CDR2 sequences are LNHDA and SQIVND (reference sequence). The CDR3 runs 13 residues. V lost 2 bases to trimming and J lost 8 bases, with 12 bases between them. The DNA of the CDR3 is TGTGCCAGTAGTATAAGCCAAACAAATACCCAGTACTTC. Its translation: CASSISQTNTQYF.

This clone was counted a single time. J is TRBJ1-4 and V is TRBV27, with D maybe TRBD1 (5 bases). V lost 6 bases to trimming and J lost 8 bases, with 19 bases between them. Germline values: CDR1 MNHEY, CDR2 SMNVEV (reference sequence). The CDR3 extends over 15 amino acids. CDR3 coding DNA: TGTGCCAGCAGCGATCGGGACCAAAAGGGGGAAAAACTGTTTTTT. This sequence encodes CASSDRDQKGEKLFF.

The CDR3 spells CASSQGPIEAFF. The CDR3 DNA reads TGTGCCAGCAGCCAAGGTCCCATTGAAGCTTTCTTT. V and J are TRBV13 and TRBJ1-1; D not certain. The germline gives CDR1 PRHDT, CDR2 FYEKMQ (reference sequence). CDR3 length: 12 residues. Trimming pared 5 bases from V and 7 bases from J, leaving 11 bases between.

The rearrangement links TRBV9 to TRBJ1-1; TRBD1 is a possible D gene (5 bases). V was shortened by 3 bases and J by 0 bases, with 12 bases between the two germline ends. The CDR3 has 15 amino acids. Germline V gene sequence: CDR1 SGDLS, CDR2 YYNGEE. This CDR3 is CASSGPGYMNTEAFF. CDR3 coding DNA: TGTGCCAGCAGCGGTCCAGGGTACATGAACACTGAAGCTTTCTTT.

The chain carries TRBV28 and TRBJ1-5; D is possibly TRBD1 (5 bases). Germline CDR1 and CDR2: MDHEN and SYDVKM. With 2 bases removed from V and 3 bases from J, the gap between germline ends came to 11 bases. The CDR3 totals 15 residues. The CDR3, as DNA: TGTGCCAGCAGTTTACCAGGACAAGACAATCAGCCCCAGCATTTT. Residues: CASSLPGQDNQPQHF.

The chain combines TRBV10-3 with TRBJ2-1; TRBD1 aligns across 7 bases. The CDR3 is 15 residues long. With 10 bases clipped from V and 5 bases from J, the junction kept 14 bases outside the gene matches. CDR1 and CDR2 from the germline V gene are ENHRY and SYGVKD. Here the CDR3 DNA reads TGTGCCACCAACCAACCGGGACAGCCTAACAATGAGCAGTTCTTC. This translates into CATNQPGQPNNEQFF.

The chain combines TRBV21-1 with TRBJ1-1. TRBV21-1 is tagged as a pseudogene. This CDR3 region has 12 residues. The CDR3, as DNA: TGTGCCAGCACTTTTTCGGGGCGAGGAGCTTTCTTT. Translating it yields CASTFSGRGAFF.

This clone was observed once. Other DNA sequences within the sample encode an identical CDR3. The chain carries TRBV9 and TRBJ2-2; D unclear. Germline V gene data show CDR1 as SGDLS and CDR2 as YYNGEE. The CDR3 length is 13 residues. Trimming stripped 4 bases from V and 6 bases from J, with 10 bases between. Here the CDR3 reads CASSPPSPGELFF. The CDR3, as DNA: TGTGCCAGCAGCCCCCCTAGTCCCGGGGAGCTGTTTTTT.

The genes are TRBV7-6 and TRBJ2-2; no clear D gene. Germline-derived CDR1 and CDR2 are SGHVS and FNYEAQ. With 3 bases removed from V and 4 bases from J, the gap between germline ends came to 3 bases. There are 12 residues in the CDR3. The CDR3 spells CASSFGTGELFF. The CDR3 DNA sequence: TGTGCCAGCAGCTTTGGCACCGGGGAGCTGTTTTTT. Using reference TRBV7-6 and TRBJ2-2 for the parts outside the CDR3, the full variable domain is GAGVSQSPRYKVTKRGQDVALRCDPISGHVSLYWYRQALGQGPEFLTYFNYEAQQDKSGLPNDRFSAERPEGSISTLTIQRTEQRDSAMYRCASSFGTGELFFGEGSRLTVL.

This chain links TRBV28 with TRBJ2-7, with unresolved D. V was trimmed by 3 bases and J by 3 bases, leaving 9 bases between them. CDR3 size: 13 residues. Germline loops: CDR1 MDHEN, CDR2 SYDVKM. The CDR3 loop reads CASSFPSYYEQYF. The DNA of the CDR3 is TGTGCCAGCAGTTTTCCTTCGTACTACGAGCAGTACTTC. Full variable domain (missing parts from reference TRBV28 and TRBJ2-7): DVKVTQSSRYLVKRTGEKVFLECVQDMDHENMFWYRQDPGLGLRLIYFSYDVKMKEKGDIPEGYSVSREKKERFSLILESASTNQTSMYLCASSFPSYYEQYFGPGTRLTVT.

Details on this clone: Other DNA sequences in the same sample also yield this CDR3. The rearrangement uses TRBV9 and TRBJ2-1; TRBD2 agrees at 7 bases. This CDR3 contains 15 residues. The germline gives CDR1 SGDLS, CDR2 YYNGEE. J was trimmed by 5 bases and V by 0 bases; bases with no gene match: 5. CDR3 DNA sequence: TGTGCCAGCAGCGTAGGTGGGACTACCCACAATGAGCAGTTCTTC. It is translated as CASSVGGTTHNEQFF.

This sequence joins TRBV9 and TRBJ2-1, with 12 bases matching TRBD2. V lost 4 bases, J lost 8 bases, and 10 bases stayed unmatched. Germline V gene lookup returns CDR1 SGDLS and CDR2 YYNGEE. CDR3 length equals 16 residues. CDR3 amino acids: CASSIGLAGFQDEQFF. Written as DNA, the CDR3 is TGTGCCAGCAGCATCGGACTAGCGGGGTTTCAGGATGAGCAGTTCTTC.

The count of this clone is one. This rearrangement joins TRBV6-1 to TRBJ2-5; D unclear. CDR1 MNHNS and CDR2 SASEGT come from the germline V gene. This CDR3 has 12 amino acids. V was cut by 7 bases and J by 4 bases, with 10 bases left in between. CDR3 sequence: CASKEGSETQYF. The CDR3 region has the DNA TGTGCCAGCAAAGAAGGCTCAGAGACCCAGTACTTC.

This rearrangement joins TRBV9 to TRBJ2-2; 9 bases match TRBD2. The CDR3 has 17 amino acids. Germline values: CDR1 SGDLS, CDR2 YYNGEE. Germline trimming cut 3 bases from V and 5 bases from J; bases unmatched to any gene: 11. CDR3 sequence: CASSGDGGGRVTGELFF. The CDR3 DNA sequence: TGTGCCAGCAGCGGCGACGGGGGCGGGAGGGTTACCGGGGAGCTGTTTTTT. Complete variable domain (other parts from reference TRBV9 and TRBJ2-2): DSGVTQTPKHLITATGQRVTLRCSPRSGDLSVYWYQQSLDQGLQFLIQYYNGEERAKGNILERFSAQQFPDLHSELNLSSLELGDSALYFCASSGDGGGRVTGELFFGEGSRLTVL.

This rearrangement joins TRBV7-9 to TRBJ1-4; D gene unclear. The CDR3 is 12 amino acids. Germline CDR1 SEHNR, CDR2 FQNEAQ (reference sequence). Between the trimmed V and J ends, which lost 5 bases and 8 bases, there was a span of 9 bases. In nucleotides, the CDR3 is TGTGCCAGCAGCCGCGAAGGGGAAAAACTGTTTTTT. Its translation: CASSREGEKLFF.

V and J are TRBV19 and TRBJ2-7; a possible D gene is TRBD1 (6 bases). Germline V gene sequence: CDR1 LNHDA, CDR2 SQIVND (reference sequence). CDR3 length: 13 amino acids. The V gene lost 5 bases and the J gene lost 5 bases, with 13 bases spanning the gap. The CDR3 DNA sequence: TGTGCCAGTAGTTCCCGGACAGAGGACGAGCAGTACTTC. It codes for CASSSRTEDEQYF. Filled out from reference TRBV19 and TRBJ2-7, the complete variable domain reads DGGITQSPKYLFRKEGQNVTLSCEQNLNHDAMYWYRQDPGQGLRLIYYSQIVNDFQKGDIAEGYSVSREKKESFPLTVTSAQKNPTAFYLCASSSRTEDEQYFGPGTRLTVT.

The V gene is TRBV14, the J gene TRBJ2-1; D ambiguous. Trimming took off 4 bases at V and 5 bases at J, with 18 bases between the two ends. The CDR3 totals 16 residues. Germline V CDR1 and CDR2: SGHDN, FVKESK. The CDR3, as DNA: TGTGCCAGCAGCCGGGCAGCAGTTTTCGCGAACAATGAGCAGTTCTTC. As protein: CASSRAAVFANNEQFF.

About this clone: Other DNA sequences in this specimen translate into the identical CDR3. The rearrangement links TRBV5-1 to TRBJ1-5; TRBD1 aligns across 7 bases. J was trimmed by 0 bases and V by 0 bases; bases with no gene match: 0. This CDR3 comprises 15 residues. Germline V gene lookup returns CDR1 SGHRS and CDR2 YFSETQ. DNA of the CDR3: TGCGCCAGCAGCTTGGGGACAGGTAGCAATCAGCCCCAGCATTTT. The encoded protein is CASSLGTGSNQPQHF.

V gene TRBV28 combines with J gene TRBJ1-4; no reliable D call. The CDR3 covers 16 residues. Germline V gene data show CDR1 as MDHEN and CDR2 as SYDVKM. V gave up 2 bases and J gave up 2 bases, with 12 bases separating them. The CDR3 reads CASSLLSPATNEKLFF. In DNA, the CDR3 is TGTGCCAGCAGTTTACTGTCCCCGGCCACTAATGAAAAACTGTTTTTT.

About this clone: The same CDR3 also results from other DNA sequences found in this sample. The chain is built from TRBV19 and TRBJ1-1, with a possible D match to TRBD1 (6 bases). Trimming left V 3 bases short and J 3 bases short, with 11 bases between. This CDR3 comprises 14 residues. Per the germline V gene, CDR1 is LNHDA and CDR2 is SQIVND (reference sequence). The CDR3 loop is CASSIGRGDTEAFF. The DNA for the CDR3 is TGTGCCAGTAGTATCGGCAGGGGTGACACTGAAGCTTTCTTT.

This clone was counted between two and nine times. The chain combines TRBV7-9 with TRBJ2-2, with 12 bases identical to TRBD2. CDR1 and CDR2 from the germline V gene are SEHNR and FQNEAQ (reference sequence). The CDR3 has 16 amino acids. J lost 6 bases, V lost 4 bases, and 6 bases had no gene match. Here the CDR3 DNA reads TGTGCCAGCAGCTCACGACTAGCGGGAGTCCCCGGGGAGCTGTTTTTT. Translating gives CASSSRLAGVPGELFF.

The rearrangement joins TRBV6-5 to TRBJ2-5; no reliable D call. The DNA end is more similar to TRBJ2-7, so the J call may be wrong. The germline CDR1 and CDR2 sequences are MNHEY and SVGAGI. CDR3 length equals 13 residues. CDR3 region: CASSYSQLYEQYF. DNA of the CDR3: TGTGCCAGCAGTTACAGTCAGCTCTACGAGCAGTACTTC.